Presented here are 29 T cell receptor beta chains from one specimen sequenced in a study of blood T cell repertoires in COVID-19. The table came from immunoSEQ multiplex PCR; TCRdb's copy has only in-frame clones and leaves some out. The sample consists of 200,000 to 250,000 clones, 83% of them appearing once. Sequencing was carried out using PBMCs or T cells enriched from blood (not recorded which). These receptors all come from a woman aged 40 to 50 who had been exposed to COVID-19.

The chain is built from TRBV7-3 and TRBJ2-3; D is uncertain. The length of the CDR3 is 13 residues. The V end was cut by 5 bases, the J end by 7 bases, with 13 bases between. Germline loops: CDR1 SGHTA, CDR2 FQGTGA. CDR3 bases: TGTGCCAGCAGCCCCTCCCTAGAAAATACGCAGTATTTT. The encoded protein is CASSPSLENTQYF.

This sequence joins TRBV11-2 and TRBJ1-1; D gene unclear. CDR1 is SGHAT and CDR2 is FQNNGV in the germline V gene. Trimming removed 6 bases at V and 1 base at J, with 9 bases between. The CDR3 covers 13 residues. CDR3 in DNA: TGTGCCAGCAGATTGCAGGAGAACACTGAAGCTTTCTTT. Protein product: CASRLQENTEAFF.

This chain uses TRBV7-2 with TRBJ1-5, with D possibly matching TRBD1 (5 bases). The CDR3 spans 15 residues. The germline V gene encodes CDR1 SGHTA and CDR2 FQGNSA. V dropped 5 bases and J dropped 4 bases, with 15 bases sitting between them. The CDR3 region has the DNA TGTGCCAGCAGCGCCACAGGATCCGTAAATCAGCCCCAGCATTTT. Its translation: CASSATGSVNQPQHF.

The genes are TRBV18 and TRBJ2-6, with D perhaps matching TRBD1 (7 bases). The CDR3 sequence is 22 residues long. Germline V gives CDR1 KGHSH, CDR2 LQKENI. Trimming cost V 6 bases and J 0 bases, with 30 bases left between them. In nucleotides, the CDR3 is TGTGCCAGCTCCCCCCTCAGACAGGGCGGGGCTTTTGCGATCTCTGGGGCCAACGTCCTGACTTTC. It codes for CASSPLRQGGAFAISGANVLTF.

This rearrangement joins TRBV27 to TRBJ2-1; 8 positions agree with TRBD2. The CDR3 extends over 15 amino acids. Germline CDR1 and CDR2: MNHEY and SMNVEV (reference sequence). The J segment lost 4 bases and the V segment lost 8 bases, leaving 10 bases of the junction unmatched. The CDR3 bases are TGTGCCAGCGGGGGTCGGTTAGCGGGGTACAATGAGCAGTTCTTC. Translated: CASGGRLAGYNEQFF.

The chain recombines TRBV19 with TRBJ2-1, with 7 bases matching TRBD1. V trimming: 6 bases; J trimming: 7 bases; junction bases outside the gene matches: 15. CDR3 length equals 16 residues. CDR1 and CDR2 (germline): LNHDA, SQIVND (reference sequence). The CDR3 DNA reads as TGTGCCAGTAGAAGACAGGGTGGGGGTGTCAAGAATGAGCAGTTCTTC. Translating gives CASRRQGGGVKNEQFF.

The genes are TRBV5-1 and TRBJ2-5, with TRBD1 matching 8 bases. The CDR3 extends over 13 amino acids. The V segment lost 9 bases and the J segment 4 bases; nucleotides outside the gene matches: 8. Germline V gene lookup returns CDR1 SGHRS and CDR2 YFSETQ. The CDR3 spells CATKETGAETQYF. DNA of the CDR3: TGCGCCACCAAGGAGACAGGGGCAGAGACCCAGTACTTC.

This rearrangement joins TRBV2 to TRBJ1-4; 7 bases are a match to TRBD1. CDR3 length: 15 residues. The V segment lost 6 bases and the J segment 0 bases; nucleotides outside the gene matches: 4. Germline CDR1 SNHLY, CDR2 FYNNEI. CDR3 sequence: CASRGQLATNEKLFF. The CDR3 DNA follows: TGTGCCAGCAGGGGACAGCTTGCAACTAATGAAAAACTGTTTTTT.

The rearrangement joins TRBV27 to TRBJ1-2, with 9 bases lining up with TRBD1. This CDR3 comprises 15 residues. Trimming removed 5 bases from V and 2 bases from J; junction bases left unmatched: 6. The V gene's germline CDR1 is MNHEY and CDR2 SMNVEV (reference sequence). In nucleotides, the CDR3 is TGTGCCAGCAGTCCCCGGGACAGGGAAAACTATGGCTACACCTTC. It encodes CASSPRDRENYGYTF.

The V gene is TRBV18, the J gene TRBJ2-2; possibly TRBD1 for D (5 bases). CDR3 size: 16 residues. Trimming shortened V by 1 base and J by 4 bases, and 13 bases separated the two germline ends. The germline gives CDR1 KGHSH, CDR2 LQKENI. The CDR3 spells CASSPRSDSSTGELFF. The CDR3 DNA follows: TGTGCCAGCTCACCACGAAGCGACAGCTCCACCGGGGAGCTGTTTTTT.

The genes are TRBV28 and TRBJ1-6, with 7 bases identical to TRBD1. Trimming removed 2 bases from V and 8 bases from J; junction bases left unmatched: 3. The CDR3 extends over 14 amino acids. Germline V lookup: CDR1 MDHEN, CDR2 SYDVKM. This CDR3 reads CASSLNRGDSPLHF. The CDR3 DNA reads as TGTGCCAGCAGTTTAAACAGGGGCGATTCACCCCTCCACTTT. The full variable domain, rest sourced from reference TRBV28 and TRBJ1-6, is DVKVTQSSRYLVKRTGEKVFLECVQDMDHENMFWYRQDPGLGLRLIYFSYDVKMKEKGDIPEGYSVSREKKERFSLILESASTNQTSMYLCASSLNRGDSPLHFGNGTRLTVT.

J is TRBJ2-6 and V is TRBV14; a possible D gene is TRBD2 (7 bases). V dropped 4 bases and J dropped 4 bases, with 11 bases sitting between them. The CDR3 is 15 residues long. Germline V lookup: CDR1 SGHDN, CDR2 FVKESK. CDR3 protein: CASSPSGTGANVLTF. The DNA of the CDR3 is TGTGCCAGCAGCCCGAGCGGGACAGGGGCCAACGTCCTGACTTTC.

The V gene is TRBV19, the J gene TRBJ2-2; 8 nucleotides align to TRBD1. The CDR3 has 15 amino acids. Germline-derived CDR1 and CDR2 are LNHDA and SQIVND (reference sequence). V lost 9 bases and J lost 1; bases outside the gene matches: 7. The CDR3 nucleotides are TGTGCCAGCATGCCGGGACAGGAGAACACCGGGGAGCTGTTTTTT. It codes for CASMPGQENTGELFF.

V is TRBV2 and J is TRBJ1-1; a weak D match, TRBD1 (6 bases). The germline CDR1 and CDR2 sequences are SNHLY and FYNNEI. Deletions cut 6 bases from V and 1 base from J, with 9 bases between. The CDR3 is 13 amino acids. CDR3: CASRKQGNTEAFF. The CDR3 nucleotides are TGTGCCAGCAGAAAACAGGGGAACACTGAAGCTTTCTTT.

In this sample, this clone turned up many times. The V gene is TRBV2, the J gene TRBJ2-3; TRBD1 matches at 10 bases. This CDR3 is built from 15 residues. V gave up 6 bases and J gave up 7 bases; unmatched junction bases: 10. From germline, CDR1 is SNHLY and CDR2 FYNNEI. DNA of the CDR3: TGTGCCAGCAGCCCCTCCGGGACAGGGGCTTATACGCAGTATTTT. It codes for CASSPSGTGAYTQYF.

This chain joins TRBV4-2 and TRBJ2-7, with TRBD1 identical over 7 bases. The CDR3 has 15 amino acids. J lost 2 bases, V lost 3 bases, and 7 bases had no gene match. Germline values: CDR1 LGHNA, CDR2 YNFKEQ. Here the CDR3 DNA reads TGTGCCAGCAGCCATCGGTCGGGGACAGCCTACGAGCAGTACTTC. It is translated as CASSHRSGTAYEQYF.

At least ten counts were recorded for this clone. The DNA of the CDR3 is TGTGCCAGTAATAAGGGACAGACAAATCAGCCCCAGCATTTT. Amino acid sequence: CASNKGQTNQPQHF. The chain has TRBV19 and TRBJ1-5; 7 bases line up with TRBD1. Germline V CDR1 and CDR2: LNHDA, SQIVND (reference sequence). After removal of 7 bases from V and 4 bases from J, the junction contained 7 bases not matched to a gene. CDR3 length: 14 amino acids.

The V call is TRBV4-2, the J call TRBJ1-1; 10 nucleotides line up with TRBD1. CDR1 and CDR2 from the germline V gene are LGHNA and YNFKEQ. CDR3 size: 16 residues. J lost 5 bases, V lost 0 bases, and 6 bases had no gene match. The CDR3 region has the DNA TGTGCCAGCAGCCAAGAGGTGGGGGGACAGGGGACTGAAGCTTTCTTT. It yields the protein CASSQEVGGQGTEAFF.

The chain combines TRBV6-2 or TRBV6-3 with TRBJ2-3; D gene unclear. Per germline, CDR1 MNHEY and CDR2 SVGEGT. V lost 0 bases, J lost 9 bases, and 19 bases lay in between. This CDR3 is built from 16 residues. In nucleotides, the CDR3 is TGTGCCAGCAGTTACTCGAGTTCCCCCACGGGTTGGACGCAGTATTTT. It translates to CASSYSSSPTGWTQYF.

The rearrangement joins TRBV18 to TRBJ2-3; maybe TRBD2 (6 bases). Trimming took 4 bases from V and 1 from J, leaving 12 bases between them. The CDR3 runs to 15 residues. Germline V lookup: CDR1 KGHSH, CDR2 LQKENI. CDR3 DNA: TGTGCCAGCTCACTCCAGGGAGGAGGCACAGATACGCAGTATTTT. As protein: CASSLQGGGTDTQYF.

This chain joins TRBV4-2 and TRBJ2-2; 10 positions agree with TRBD2. Trimming removed 3 bases from V and 1 base from J; junction bases left unmatched: 8. The CDR3 totals 18 residues. CDR1 and CDR2 from the germline V gene are LGHNA and YNFKEQ. In DNA, the CDR3 is TGTGCCAGCAGCCATAAAGAAGCGGGGGGGCTGAACACCGGGGAGCTGTTTTTT. This sequence encodes CASSHKEAGGLNTGELFF.

This chain connects TRBV5-1 to TRBJ1-3; 8 positions agree with TRBD1. J lost 7 bases, V lost 4 bases, and 10 bases had no gene match. The CDR3 runs to 15 residues. CDR1 is SGHRS and CDR2 is YFSETQ in the germline V gene. This CDR3 is CASSPTGDRRNTIYF. The CDR3 bases are TGCGCCAGCAGCCCGACCGGGGACAGGAGGAACACCATATATTTT.

The CDR3: CASSQHGSGNTIYF. The CDR3 bases are TGTGCCAGCAGCCAGCACGGGTCTGGAAACACCATATATTTT. The rearrangement uses TRBV27 and TRBJ1-3, with D hard to call. Per germline, CDR1 MNHEY and CDR2 SMNVEV (reference sequence). Between the trimmed V and J ends, which lost 6 bases and 1 base, there was a span of 10 bases. The CDR3 contains 14 residues.

The chain is built from TRBV5-4 and TRBJ1-6; D uncertain. Germline V gives CDR1 SGHNT, CDR2 YYREEE (reference sequence). V dropped 3 bases and J dropped 8 bases, with 9 bases sitting between them. This CDR3 is built from 13 residues. The CDR3 nucleotides read TGTGCCAGCAGCTCGGAGTGGGATTCACCCCTCCACTTT. This gives the protein CASSSEWDSPLHF.

In nucleotides, the CDR3 is TGTGCCAGCTCACCAAAAACACAGAACACCGGGGAGCTGTTTTTT. Translating gives CASSPKTQNTGELFF. The genes are TRBV18 and TRBJ2-2; unclear D gene. CDR1 and CDR2 from the germline V gene are KGHSH and LQKENI. This CDR3 is built from 15 residues. V was trimmed by 2 bases and J by 1 base, leaving 8 bases between them.

The CDR3 reads CASPFGAPWYF. DNA of the CDR3: TGTGCCAGCCCCTTTGGGGCGCCGTGGTACTTC. The J gene is TRBJ2-7, the V gene TRBV25-1; a possible D gene is TRBD1 (5 bases). There are 11 residues in the CDR3. Germline lookup yields CDR1 MGHDK and CDR2 SYGVNS. The V and J ends lost 8 bases and 12 bases respectively, with 17 bases between them.

The chain joins TRBV7-9 to TRBJ2-3, with D perhaps TRBD2 (5 bases). V lost 5 bases, J lost 15 bases, and 18 bases lay in between. Germline V gives CDR1 SEHNR, CDR2 FQNEAQ (reference sequence). CDR3 size: 12 residues. DNA for the CDR3: TGTGCCAGCAGCCCCGGCGGGCCGGGGTACTATTTT. Its translation is CASSPGGPGYYF.

The CDR3 reads CATTGVHNYGYTF. The CDR3, as DNA: TGTGCCACGACAGGGGTCCACAACTATGGCTACACCTTC. This chain links TRBV28 with TRBJ1-2; 8 bases map to TRBD1. The ends lost 10 bases at V and 2 bases at J; junction bases unmatched: 6. This CDR3 spans 13 amino acids. Looked up from germline, CDR1 is MDHEN and CDR2 is SYDVKM.

This clone was seen a few times. The rearrangement joins TRBV6-5 to TRBJ2-1; TRBD1 agrees at 7 bases. The germline gives CDR1 MNHEY, CDR2 SVGAGI. This CDR3 spans 14 amino acids. V gave up 0 bases and J gave up 10 bases; unmatched junction bases: 6. The CDR3 sequence: CASSYSRQGGEQFF. The DNA of the CDR3 is TGTGCCAGCAGTTACTCAAGACAGGGTGGAGAGCAGTTCTTC.